A selection of T cell receptor beta chains follows, all from one sample in a study of shared clonotypes between healthy human individuals. Some clones are missing from TCRdb's copy, which holds only in-frame ones; the method was immunoSEQ multiplex PCR. Among hundreds of thousands of clones listed, around 75% were seen once. Material: PBMCs. These receptors came from a middle-aged woman in good health. Some clones in this sample may be carry-over from other donors' samples. Each CDR3 is given with its conserved first and last residue. A D gene is named only where the DNA matches it firmly. Clone size is shown for a subset of rows, as once, few, many or a class of expanded clone.

V gene,J gene,D gene,clone size,CDR3 protein,CDR3 DNA
TRBV7-2,TRBJ2-2,.,.,CASSSHSAGELFF,TGTGCCAGCAGCTCACACAGCGCCGGGGAGCTGTTTTTT
TRBV6-6,TRBJ2-3,.,.,CASSDPRRNTDTQYF,TGTGCCAGCAGTGACCCCAGGCGGAACACAGATACGCAGTATTTT
TRBV10-3,TRBJ2-5,.,.,CVISENGETQYF,TGTGTCATCAGTGAGAACGGTGAGACCCAGTACTTC
TRBV6-1,TRBJ2-6,.,few,CASSGEVSGANVLTF,TGTGCCAGCAGTGGGGAAGTATCTGGGGCCAACGTCCTGACTTTC
TRBV18,TRBJ1-1,TRBD1,once,CASSPTGGTEAFF,TGTGCCAGCTCACCGACAGGGGGCACTGAAGCTTTCTTT
TRBV18,TRBJ2-3,.,.,CASSPGHPDTQYF,TGTGCCAGCTCACCCGGACACCCAGATACGCAGTATTTT
TRBV18,TRBJ2-7,TRBD2,.,CASSPAGGALYEQYF,TGTGCCAGCTCACCAGCGGGAGGGGCCCTCTACGAGCAGTACTTC
TRBV5-1,TRBJ1-3,.,.,CASSLPGDGNTIYF,TGCGCCAGCAGCTTGCCGGGTGACGGAAACACCATATATTTT
TRBV7-3,TRBJ2-7,TRBD2,.,CASSPTSGSRYEQYF,TGTGCCAGCAGCCCAACTAGCGGGAGTCGATACGAGCAGTACTTC
TRBV7-3,TRBJ2-1,.,.,CASSLAVAGFGEQFF,TGTGCCAGCAGCTTAGCTGTGGCCGGCTTCGGTGAGCAGTTCTTC
TRBV27,TRBJ2-1,.,.,CASRRGGISYNEQFF,TGTGCCAGCAGACGTGGTGGGATCTCCTACAATGAGCAGTTCTTC
TRBV7-9,TRBJ2-6,TRBD2,.,CASSLRGGRSGANVLTF,TGTGCCAGCAGCTTACGGGGGGGCCGCTCTGGGGCCAACGTCCTGACTTTC
TRBV19,TRBJ2-5,TRBD2,many,CASSIPGLAETQYF,TGTGCCAGTAGTATCCCCGGACTAGCGGAGACCCAGTACTTC
TRBV7-2,TRBJ1-5,.,.,CASSLALWNQPQHF,TGTGCCAGCAGCTTAGCGTTGTGGAATCAGCCCCAGCATTTT
TRBV11-2,TRBJ1-1,TRBD1,.,CASSLETGGEAFF,TGTGCCAGCAGCTTAGAGACAGGGGGCGAAGCTTTCTTT
TRBV29-1,TRBJ1-2,.,.,CSVEGRDNYGYTF,TGCAGCGTTGAGGGCAGGGACAACTATGGCTACACCTTC
TRBV11-2,TRBJ2-7,.,.,CASSLVPGADLQQYF,TGTGCCAGCAGCTTAGTCCCCGGAGCGGACCTGCAGCAGTACTTC
TRBV5-1,TRBJ2-3,.,.,CASRKEDITTDTQYF,TGCGCCAGCAGAAAAGAGGACATAACCACAGATACGCAGTATTTT
TRBV7-9,TRBJ1-1,.,once,CASSSGRNTEAFF,TGTGCCAGCAGCTCGGGACGGAACACTGAAGCTTTCTTT
TRBV28,TRBJ1-2,TRBD1,.,CASSSPGQGYGYTF,TGTGCCAGCAGTTCACCGGGACAGGGGTATGGCTACACCTTC
TRBV7-9,TRBJ2-3,.,.,CASSLGSTDTQYF,TGTGCCAGCAGCTTAGGAAGCACAGATACGCAGTATTTT
TRBV7-9,TRBJ2-7,TRBD1,.,CASSLSPGQGPYEQYF,TGTGCCAGCAGCTTATCCCCGGGACAGGGCCCCTACGAGCAGTACTTC
TRBV7-7,TRBJ2-1,.,.,CASSLREYNEQFF,TGTGCTAGCAGCTTACGGGAATACAATGAGCAGTTCTTC
TRBV2,TRBJ1-1,.,.,CASTVIVGVLKTEAFF,TGTGCCAGCACAGTAATTGTCGGGGTTTTGAAAACTGAAGCTTTCTTT
TRBV10-3,TRBJ2-1,TRBD2,.,CAISESALGRAGNEQFF,TGTGCCATCAGTGAGTCCGCTTTGGGGAGGGCCGGCAATGAGCAGTTCTTC
TRBV5-1,TRBJ1-1,.,once,CASSLEPHPAEAFF,TGCGCCAGCAGCTTGGAGCCCCACCCCGCTGAAGCTTTCTTT
TRBV9,TRBJ2-7,TRBD2,.,CASSVGGGLDFYEQYF,TGCGCCAGCAGCGTAGGAGGTGGACTAGACTTCTACGAGCAGTACTTC
TRBV25-1,TRBJ2-7,TRBD1,.,CASTQTGYEQYF,TGTGCCAGCACACAGACAGGGTACGAGCAGTACTTC
TRBV7-3,TRBJ2-1,.,.,CASSLRRSYNEQFF,TGTGCCAGCAGCCTTCGGCGGTCCTACAATGAGCAGTTCTTC
TRBV30,TRBJ2-1,.,.,CAWSVGSFDEQFF,TGTGCCTGGAGTGTGGGGAGCTTCGATGAGCAGTTCTTC
TRBV18,TRBJ1-1,.,few,CASSPTLAGRTEAFF,TGTGCCAGCTCACCGACCCTTGCGGGGAGAACTGAAGCTTTCTTT
TRBV5-6,TRBJ2-5,.,.,CASSLGIGGRQETQYF,TGTGCCAGCAGCTTGGGGATTGGGGGAAGGCAAGAGACCCAGTACTTC
TRBV27,TRBJ1-2,.,once,CASSPEGETYGYTF,TGTGCCAGCAGTCCCGAGGGGGAGACCTATGGCTACACCTTC
TRBV28,TRBJ1-2,.,.,CASSFSGRVYGYTF,TGTGCCAGCAGTTTTTCTGGCAGAGTCTATGGCTACACCTTC
TRBV15,TRBJ2-7,.,.,CATSRDRGTAYEQYF,TGTGCCACCAGCAGAGATCGCGGCACTGCCTACGAGCAGTACTTC
TRBV20-1,TRBJ1-1,.,.,CSAGGRIEAFF,TGCAGTGCTGGAGGGCGGATAGAAGCTTTCTTT
TRBV5-4,TRBJ2-3,.,once,CASSLAGTRGTDTQYF,TGTGCCAGCAGCTTGGCCGGAACTAGGGGCACAGATACGCAGTATTTT
TRBV5-1,TRBJ1-3,.,.,CASSLYGSGNTIYF,TGCGCCAGCAGCTTATACGGGTCTGGAAACACCATATATTTT
TRBV11-2,TRBJ2-7,.,.,CASSLDSPYEQYF,TGTGCCAGCAGCTTAGACTCCCCCTACGAGCAGTACTTC
TRBV14,TRBJ1-1,.,.,CASSQRRGAPGDTEAFF,TGTGCCAGCAGCCAAAGGAGGGGGGCCCCTGGGGACACTGAAGCTTTCTTT
TRBV2,TRBJ2-7,.,.,CASSRYEQYF,TGTGCCAGCAGTCGTTACGAGCAGTACTTC
TRBV7-2,TRBJ1-1,.,.,CASSTPRGGNTEAFF,TGTGCCAGCAGCACACCCAGGGGAGGGAACACTGAAGCTTTCTTT
TRBV28,TRBJ1-1,TRBD1,.,CASRTGGNTEAFF,TGTGCCAGCAGGACAGGGGGCAACACTGAAGCTTTCTTT
TRBV7-9,TRBJ2-1,TRBD1,.,CASSLSGTGINEQFF,TGTGCCAGCAGCTTGTCCGGGACAGGGATCAATGAGCAGTTCTTC
TRBV28,TRBJ2-7,TRBD2,few,CASSLRLAFTYEQYF,TGTGCCAGCAGTTTAAGACTAGCGTTCACCTACGAGCAGTACTTC
TRBV18,TRBJ1-5,.,once,CASSPDSHNQPQHF,TGTGCCAGCTCCCCCGACAGCCACAATCAGCCCCAGCATTTT
TRBV10-2,TRBJ2-5,TRBD2,.,CASSLESGTSGPYQETQYF,TGCGCCAGCAGTCTTGAGTCAGGGACTAGCGGCCCGTACCAAGAGACCCAGTACTTC
TRBV11-3,TRBJ2-1,TRBD2,.,CASSSSRGNEQFF,TGTGCCAGCAGCTCGTCGCGGGGGAATGAGCAGTTCTTC
TRBV27,TRBJ2-1,.,.,CASSFRPREEQFF,TGTGCCAGCAGTTTCCGCCCCCGGGAGGAGCAGTTCTTC
TRBV2,TRBJ2-7,TRBD1,.,CASTRGLVRDEQYF,TGTGCCAGCACGAGGGGGCTAGTGAGGGACGAGCAGTACTTC
TRBV6-1,TRBJ2-5,.,.,CASSEVGPGVGETQYF,TGTGCCAGCAGTGAAGTGGGGCCAGGGGTGGGAGAGACCCAGTACTTC
TRBV2,TRBJ1-5,.,.,CASSEARDTYSNQPQHF,TGTGCCAGCAGTGAAGCAAGGGACACATATAGCAATCAGCCCCAGCATTTT
TRBV19,TRBJ2-7,TRBD2,.,CASSHTRGTRGFEQYF,TGTGCCAGTAGTCATACCCGCGGGACTAGGGGCTTCGAGCAGTACTTC
TRBV2,TRBJ1-5,TRBD1,.,CASGWDRATQPQHF,TGTGCCAGCGGATGGGACAGGGCGACTCAGCCCCAGCATTTT